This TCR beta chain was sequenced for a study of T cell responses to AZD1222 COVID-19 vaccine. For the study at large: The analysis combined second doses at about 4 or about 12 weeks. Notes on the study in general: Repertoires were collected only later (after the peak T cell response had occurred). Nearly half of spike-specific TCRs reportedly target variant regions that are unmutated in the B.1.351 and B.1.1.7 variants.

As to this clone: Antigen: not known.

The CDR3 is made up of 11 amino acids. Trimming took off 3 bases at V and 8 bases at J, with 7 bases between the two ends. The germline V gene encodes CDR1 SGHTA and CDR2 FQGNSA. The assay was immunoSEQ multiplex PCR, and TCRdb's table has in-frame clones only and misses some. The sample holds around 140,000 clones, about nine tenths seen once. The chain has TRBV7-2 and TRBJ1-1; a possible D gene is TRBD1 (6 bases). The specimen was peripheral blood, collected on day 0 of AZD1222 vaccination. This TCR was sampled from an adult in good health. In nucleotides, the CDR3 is TGTGCCAGCAGCTTCAGGGGAGAAGCTTTCTTT. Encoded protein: CASSFRGEAFF.